A single TCR beta chain is shown here with its context. Its cognate antigen is unknown. This CDR3 has 15 residues. V was trimmed by 2 bases and J by 5 bases, leaving 15 bases between them. Germline CDR1 SGHTS, CDR2 YDEGEE. The entry originates in a study of shared clonotypes between healthy human individuals. Study outcomes and limitations: The four-donor shared clonotypes exceeded non-shared clonotypes in generation probability, with non-shared ones scoring lower.

Naive CD8 cells lacked CD45RO and underwent positive selection for CCR7, leaving out terminally differentiated effector memory CD45RA+ cells. Replicate PCRs from sorted subsets contained 200 ng DNA, which is 30,000 to 35,000 T cell genomes. Sequenced by immunoSEQ multiplex PCR; TCRdb stores in-frame clones only, minus some. In the table there are about 580,000 clones, roughly 98% of which are singletons. The chain has TRBV5-8 and TRBJ2-3; D remains ambiguous. This TCR came from a young man in good health. Sequenced sample: naive CD8+ T cells sorted from blood. The CDR3 protein is CASSFGFKGGDTQYF. Here the CDR3 DNA reads TGTGCCAGCAGCTTTGGCTTTAAGGGTGGAGATACGCAGTATTTT.